The clone carrying this T cell receptor beta chain has more than one count but fewer than ten. Its antigen is not known. CDR3 length: 18 residues. V lost 1 base to trimming and J lost 3 bases, with 20 bases between them. Per germline, CDR1 SEHNR and CDR2 FQNEAQ (reference sequence). The sample originates from a study of neoadjuvant anti-PD-1 for oral cavity cancer. Findings and limits, study-wide: TCR analyses covered only three patients per response group. Higher pretreatment Treg/Th17 ratios tracked higher pretreatment blood clonality.

TCRdb's table, derived via immunoSEQ multiplex PCR, lists solely in-frame clones and lacks some. The sample contains approximately 12,000 clones, around 56% of which appear only once. The TCR sequence derives from a person aged 35-79 years with oral cavity squamous cell carcinoma. Sequenced here: tumor tissue, sampled before nivolumab (anti-PD-1) treatment. The V gene is TRBV7-9, the J gene TRBJ2-3; D tentatively fits TRBD1 or TRBD2 (5 bases each). CDR3 sequence (DNA): TGTGCCAGCAGCTTAGGGATCAACGTGTGGGGGTTAACAGATACGCAGTATTTT. Translating it yields CASSLGINVWGLTDTQYF.